The 11 T cell receptor beta chains reported below all come from one sample, sequenced in a study of CD8+ T cells in alopecia areata. Extracted RNA was reverse transcribed into cDNA, the sequencing template. The data were produced by immunoSEQ multiplex PCR, yet TCRdb's version contains in-frame clones alone and is incomplete. The sample records 150,000 to 200,000 clones, around three fifths being singletons. Treatment specified: oral pan-JAK inhibitor, 5-10 mg twice daily. Sequencing used CD4+ T cells sorted from blood, obtained at week 24, from a patient treated with tofacitinib. The receptors were sampled from a human donor with alopecia areata.

This clone turned up a few times. The V and J genes are TRBV15 and TRBJ2-1; D call uncertain. V lost 4 bases and J 4 bases, leaving 8 bases between the germline ends. The CDR3 has 13 residues. Germline loops: CDR1 LNHNV, CDR2 YYDKDF (reference sequence). CDR3 coding DNA: TGTGCCACCAGCATGGGTCTTTACAATGAGCAGTTCTTC. Protein sequence: CATSMGLYNEQFF.

V is TRBV7-2 and J is TRBJ2-1; D gene uncertain. Looked up from germline, CDR1 is SGHTA and CDR2 is FQGNSA. The CDR3 has 15 residues. Trimming removed 3 bases from V and 0 bases from J, with 9 bases in between. Written as DNA, the CDR3 is TGTGCCAGCAGCTTTGTCTGGAGCTCCTACAATGAGCAGTTCTTC. This encodes CASSFVWSSYNEQFF.

The chain uses TRBV27 and TRBJ1-1; tentatively, D is TRBD1 (6 bases). The CDR3 runs to 14 residues. Germline loops: CDR1 MNHEY, CDR2 SMNVEV (reference sequence). V lost 5 bases and J lost 8, with 18 bases in between. The CDR3 nucleotides are TGTGCCAGCAGTCCCAAACAGACAGGTTTCGAAGCTTTCTTT. Translating it yields CASSPKQTGFEAFF.

This clone was detected only a few times. This CDR3 reads CSAQRDSLEKLFF. CDR3 nucleotides: TGCAGCGCACAACGGGACAGCCTTGAAAAACTGTTTTTT. The chain employs TRBV29-1 and TRBJ1-4, with 7 bases aligning to TRBD1. With 7 bases clipped from V and 7 bases from J, the junction kept 9 bases outside the gene matches. Looked up from germline, CDR1 is SQVTM and CDR2 is ANQGSEA. There are 13 residues in the CDR3.

V usage is TRBV30 and J usage is TRBJ2-7; 7 positions agree with TRBD1. V lost 7 bases and J lost 3; bases outside the gene matches: 9. Germline CDR1 GTSNPN, CDR2 SVGIG (reference sequence). This CDR3 spans 13 amino acids. The CDR3 loop is CALAQGMGYEQYF. CDR3 DNA: TGTGCCTTAGCACAGGGGATGGGCTACGAGCAGTACTTC.

The chain carries TRBV7-8 and TRBJ1-5; D not certain. The CDR3 extends over 16 amino acids. V shed 0 bases and J shed 6 bases, with 15 bases lying between them. The germline CDR1 and CDR2 sequences are SGHVS and FQNEAQ. CDR3 protein: CASSLARLGSGQPQHF. CDR3 nucleotide sequence: TGTGCCAGCAGCTTAGCGAGGCTGGGGTCGGGTCAGCCCCAGCATTTT.

The chain recombines TRBV6-6 with TRBJ1-5; D is uncertain. The CDR3 sequence is 14 residues long. Germline V gene sequence: CDR1 MNHNY, CDR2 SVGAGI (reference sequence). Trimming cost V 6 bases and J 4 bases, with 13 bases left between them. The CDR3 DNA follows: TGTGCCAGCAGGGGAGGCGTGGGGAATCAGCCCCAGCATTTT. It encodes CASRGGVGNQPQHF.

The rearrangement joins TRBV7-2 to TRBJ1-3; D is undetermined. Germline V lookup: CDR1 SGHTA, CDR2 FQGNSA. The ends were cut back, 1 base at V and 3 bases at J, with 7 bases in the middle. This CDR3 has 14 residues. CDR3 nucleotide sequence: TGTGCCAGCAGCTTAGGGGAGCGTGGAAACACCATATATTTT. It yields the protein CASSLGERGNTIYF.

This clone was counted once. V usage is TRBV2 and J usage is TRBJ1-1; 8 bases line up with TRBD1. The CDR3 has 15 residues. The V segment lost 8 bases and the J segment 2 bases; nucleotides outside the gene matches: 10. Germline V gene lookup returns CDR1 SNHLY and CDR2 FYNNEI. In DNA, the CDR3 is TGTGCCAGCGCCACAGTCACAGGGGGAAACACTGAAGCTTTCTTT. This gives the protein CASATVTGGNTEAFF.

The table lists this clone with a few counts. CDR3: CSVTSGGTDTQYF. The CDR3 DNA reads TGCAGCGTGACTAGCGGGGGCACAGATACGCAGTATTTT. The V and J genes are TRBV29-1 and TRBJ2-3, with 11 bases matching TRBD2. The V gene's germline CDR1 is SQVTM and CDR2 ANQGSEA. V shed 6 bases, J shed 1 base, and the junction held 0 bases outside the gene matches. The CDR3 loop spans 13 amino acids.

The chain employs TRBV27 and TRBJ2-7; 13 bases are shared with TRBD2. V was clipped by 0 bases and J by 7 bases; unmatched bases: 9. Looked up from germline, CDR1 is MNHEY and CDR2 is SMNVEV (reference sequence). This CDR3 is 17 amino acids long. CDR3 sequence reads: CASSLSLGLAGVNEQYF. The CDR3 coding sequence is TGTGCCAGCAGTTTATCCCTCGGACTAGCGGGGGTAAATGAGCAGTACTTC.